The source of this T cell receptor beta chain is a study of shared clonotypes between healthy human individuals. V lost 6 bases, J lost 6 bases, and 20 bases lay in between. In germline, CDR1 is MDHEN, CDR2 SYDVKM. There are 15 residues in the CDR3. Study results and caveats: Naive subsets typically showed greater estimated richness than memory subsets.

Sequencing was performed with immunoSEQ multiplex PCR; in TCRdb, only in-frame clones are kept and a portion is missing. The table has about 770,000 clones, over 60% seen once. A remark on this clone: The antigen is undetermined.

The receptor was derived from a woman aged 25-40 years in good health. Sequencing input: memory CD4+ T cells sorted from blood. Subset specified: CD45RA-negative fraction. The genes are TRBV28 and TRBJ1-1, with D perhaps TRBD1 (6 bases). This CDR3 reads CASSQLQGKVPEAFF. Written as DNA, the CDR3 is TGTGCCAGCAGCCAATTACAGGGTAAGGTACCTGAAGCTTTCTTT.